One and the same sample provided the 15 T cell receptor beta chains below, sequenced in a study of blood T cell repertoires in COVID-19. Assay: immunoSEQ multiplex PCR; the TCRdb copy retains only in-frame clones and omits some. The profile shows fewer than 350,000 clones, 75% to 90% of them singletons. Sample: PBMCs or T cells enriched from blood (not recorded which). The source is a young man who had recovered from COVID-19.

The gene calls are TRBV18 and TRBJ1-4; perhaps TRBD1 as D (6 bases). Trimming stripped 3 bases from V and 7 bases from J, with 15 bases between. Germline V gives CDR1 KGHSH, CDR2 LQKENI. There are 15 residues in the CDR3. CDR3 nucleotide sequence: TGTGCCAGCTCACCGGATTACAGGGAGGGTGAAAAACTGTTTTTT. Translated, it gives CASSPDYREGEKLFF.

The rearrangement links TRBV5-1 to TRBJ2-7, with 8 bases identical to TRBD1. The CDR3 covers 15 residues. In germline, CDR1 is SGHRS, CDR2 YFSETQ. J gave up 2 bases and V 4 bases, and 8 bases lay outside the gene matches. CDR3 nucleotides: TGCGCCAGCAGCACCGCATGGACAGGGACCTACGAGCAGTACTTC. This encodes CASSTAWTGTYEQYF.

This clone was observed once. This sequence joins TRBV5-1 and TRBJ2-5; 11 bases map to TRBD2. Germline CDR1 SGHRS, CDR2 YFSETQ. J lost 0 bases, V lost 4 bases, and 5 bases had no gene match. The CDR3 is 16 residues long. The CDR3 reads CASSASSGGYQETQYF. In DNA form, the CDR3 reads TGCGCCAGCAGCGCTTCTAGCGGGGGGTACCAAGAGACCCAGTACTTC.

The CDR3 spells CASSRNRVMNTEAFF. In nucleotides, the CDR3 is TGTGCCAGCAGCCGGAACAGGGTTATGAACACTGAAGCTTTCTTT. The genes are TRBV7-9 and TRBJ1-1; the D gene is possibly TRBD1 (6 bases). The CDR3 has 15 residues. Trimming pared 5 bases from V and 0 bases from J, leaving 13 bases between. Germline assignment: CDR1 SEHNR and CDR2 FQNEAQ (reference sequence).

This clone was seen more than once but under ten times. The chain combines TRBV18 with TRBJ1-4; TRBD1 aligns across 10 bases. J gave up 4 bases and V 3 bases, and 11 bases lay outside the gene matches. Germline-derived CDR1 and CDR2 are KGHSH and LQKENI. The CDR3 is made up of 18 amino acids. The CDR3 DNA is TGTGCCAGCTCACCTCCATCCGGGGACAGGGGAGGTAATGAAAAACTGTTTTTT. As protein: CASSPPSGDRGGNEKLFF.

This clone occurred a few times. The gene calls are TRBV3-1 (or the pseudogene TRBV3-2) and TRBJ1-2, with a weak D call TRBD1 (5 bases). V was clipped by 5 bases and J by 2 bases, with 24 bases between them. The CDR3 sequence is 18 residues long. Germline-derived CDR1 and CDR2 are LGHDT and YNNKEL (reference sequence). This CDR3 reads CASSSSDTPLGGNYGYTF. CDR3 bases: TGTGCCAGCAGCTCTTCGGACACACCTCTTGGAGGGAACTATGGCTACACCTTC.

The CDR3 DNA sequence: TGTGCCAGCAGCCAAGCCCGGACAGGGAAGGGGCTTGCAATCTACGAGCAGTACTTC. Its translation: CASSQARTGKGLAIYEQYF. This sequence joins TRBV14 and TRBJ2-7, with 8 bases lining up with TRBD1. The CDR3 extends over 19 amino acids. Germline values: CDR1 SGHDN, CDR2 FVKESK. V lost 1 base to trimming and J lost 3 bases; unmatched junction nucleotides: 17.

The chain employs TRBV24-1 and TRBJ2-1; 8 bases are a match to TRBD1. Germline values: CDR1 KGHDR, CDR2 SFDVKD. The CDR3 spans 17 residues. V trimming: 0 bases; J trimming: 6 bases; junction bases outside the gene matches: 9. CDR3 protein: CATSDLQGAGRPNEQFF. The CDR3 region has the DNA TGTGCCACCAGTGATTTGCAGGGGGCAGGGAGGCCCAATGAGCAGTTCTTC.

The chain joins TRBV9 to TRBJ1-2; 9 nucleotides line up with TRBD1. Trimming removed 1 base from V and 3 bases from J; junction bases left unmatched: 4. This CDR3 is built from 15 residues. CDR1 and CDR2 from the germline V gene are SGDLS and YYNGEE. CDR3 protein: CASSVTGTGHYGYTF. As DNA, the CDR3 is TGTGCCAGCAGCGTAACCGGGACAGGGCACTATGGCTACACCTTC.

This clone was found a few times. The chain recombines TRBV9 with TRBJ2-1; D may be TRBD2 (5 bases). V shed 3 bases and J shed 3 bases, with 7 bases lying between them. The CDR3 is made up of 13 amino acids. Per the germline V gene, CDR1 is SGDLS and CDR2 is YYNGEE. As DNA, the CDR3 is TGTGCCAGCAGCGGTGGGAGCTACAATGAGCAGTTCTTC. Translating gives CASSGGSYNEQFF.

CDR3 region: CASSFRANTEAFF. CDR3 nucleotide sequence: TGTGCCAGCAGCTTTAGAGCGAACACTGAAGCTTTCTTT. The chain has TRBV13 and TRBJ1-1; no clear D gene. Trimming stripped 3 bases from V and 1 base from J, with 6 bases between. The CDR3 totals 13 residues. Germline loops: CDR1 PRHDT, CDR2 FYEKMQ (reference sequence).

The chain has TRBV4-3 and TRBJ2-5; D might be TRBD2 (6 bases). Per the germline V gene, CDR1 is LGHNA and CDR2 is YSLEER. The CDR3 is 16 residues long. Trimming removed 0 bases at V and 0 bases at J, with 11 bases between. The CDR3 DNA follows: TGCGCCAGCAGCCAAGACGGGACTGGGGACCAAGAGACCCAGTACTTC. Translation gives CASSQDGTGDQETQYF.

This clone was seen a handful of times. The chain recombines TRBV15 with TRBJ1-2; possibly TRBD1 for D (6 bases). The CDR3 consists of 16 residues. The V end was cut by 0 bases, the J end by 0 bases, with 11 bases between. Germline V gene data show CDR1 as LNHNV and CDR2 as YYDKDF (reference sequence). The CDR3 nucleotides are TGTGCCACCAGCAGAGATGGGACAACGACTAACTATGGCTACACCTTC. Its protein product is CATSRDGTTTNYGYTF.

CDR3 sequence reads: CASSQGNKAFF. The CDR3 DNA is TGTGCCAGCAGCCAGGGAAACAAAGCTTTCTTT. The J gene is TRBJ1-1, the V gene TRBV5-8; weak D call: TRBD1 (5 bases). CDR1 and CDR2 from the germline V gene are SGHTS and YDEGEE. The CDR3 loop spans 11 amino acids. Deletions cut 4 bases from V and 9 bases from J, with 10 bases between.

The genes are TRBV3-1 (or the pseudogene TRBV3-2) and TRBJ1-2, with TRBD1 matching over 8 bases. CDR1 is LGHDT and CDR2 is YNNKEL in the germline V gene (reference sequence). With V trimmed by 4 bases and J by 5 bases, 6 bases remained unmatched. The CDR3 sequence is 14 residues long. The CDR3 DNA reads as TGTGCCAGCAGCCCACGGACAGGGCCGTATGGCTACACCTTC. Residues: CASSPRTGPYGYTF.